This is a list of T cell receptor beta chains from one sample in a study of shared clonotypes between healthy human individuals. Clones were read by immunoSEQ multiplex PCR, and TCRdb kept only the in-frame ones, dropping some. This table has nearly 2 million clones, 85% to 95% appearing once. Sequencing was carried out using naive CD8+ T cells sorted from blood. The receptors derive from a young man in good health. CDR3s include the opening cysteine and the closing phenylalanine or tryptophan. Fields, in order: clone size, V gene, CDR3 protein. Not every row has a clone size; where given, it reads once, few, many or a size class.

size: -; V: TRBV27; CDR3: CASSLAGWLGGYNEQFF
size: once; V: TRBV4-1; CDR3: CASGPGQTYEQYF
size: -; V: TRBV19; CDR3: CASSLGLGLYEQYF
size: -; V: TRBV29-1; CDR3: CSVGGGFAGELFF
size: -; V: TRBV5-6; CDR3: CASSLFAYEQYF
size: -; V: TRBV13; CDR3: CASSVQGGNSPLHF
size: -; V: TRBV13; CDR3: CASSSRDSLHEQFF
size: few; V: TRBV19; CDR3: CASSFYNEQFF
size: once; V: TRBV30; CDR3: CAWSNPVGLGNIQYF
size: -; V: TRBV2; CDR3: CASRQDSYEQYF
size: -; V: TRBV10-2; CDR3: CASSSVGISYEQYF
size: -; V: TRBV11-2; CDR3: CASSLERDYEQYF
size: -; V: TRBV2; CDR3: CASSELRPGGRGLNTEAFF
size: -; V: TRBV14; CDR3: CASSRRTDYEQYF
size: -; V: TRBV19; CDR3: CASRQGMNTEAFF
size: -; V: TRBV30; CDR3: CAWSLQGYEQYF
size: -; V: TRBV11-2; CDR3: CASSFGGNTEAFF
size: -; V: TRBV5-4; CDR3: CASTLTTGELFF
size: -; V: TRBV21-1; CDR3: CASTWDSHYGYTF
size: -; V: TRBV6-1; CDR3: CASSQTYEQYF
size: few; V: TRBV30; CDR3: CAWGLSTEAFF
size: -; V: TRBV2; CDR3: CASSERGGTSNEQFF
size: -; V: TRBV6-1; CDR3: CASSEASDFSNQPQHF
size: -; V: TRBV11-2; CDR3: CASSFGETYEQYF
size: -; V: TRBV6-6; CDR3: CASSSDTDTQYF
size: -; V: TRBV7-9; CDR3: CASSLGFGNLNTEAFF
size: -; V: TRBV13; CDR3: CASSQGLAGAPDTQYF
size: -; V: TRBV6-6; CDR3: CASSELNTGELFF
size: -; V: TRBV28; CDR3: CASSPGTSSTDTQYF
size: once; V: TRBV7-9; CDR3: CASSPGDSWNEKLFF
size: -; V: TRBV19; CDR3: CASSYGVSYEQYF
size: -; V: TRBV27; CDR3: CASSPGLAGIYEQYF
size: -; V: TRBV27; CDR3: CASMAGTNTGELFF